This TCR beta chain emerged from a study of shared clonotypes between healthy human individuals. The table came from immunoSEQ multiplex PCR; TCRdb's copy has only in-frame clones and leaves some out. The sample holds about 2 million clones; 90% to 95% are singletons and the top ten take more than 0.1%. The CDR3 is made up of 12 amino acids. The ends lost 8 bases at V and 9 bases at J; junction bases unmatched: 8. Per germline, CDR1 MNHNS and CDR2 SASEGT. Study-level points and caveats: Across subsets, estimated richness was generally greater for naive than for memory populations.

On this clone: Antigen specificity is unknown.

The chain joins TRBV6-1 to TRBJ2-3; TRBD1 aligns across 7 bases. The receptor's source is a man younger than 35 in good health. Specimen: naive CD4+ T cells sorted from blood. Described subset: CD45RA+ positively selected. The CDR3 is CASRSNRGTQYF. CDR3 nucleotides: TGTGCCAGCCGCTCTAACAGGGGAACGCAGTATTTT.